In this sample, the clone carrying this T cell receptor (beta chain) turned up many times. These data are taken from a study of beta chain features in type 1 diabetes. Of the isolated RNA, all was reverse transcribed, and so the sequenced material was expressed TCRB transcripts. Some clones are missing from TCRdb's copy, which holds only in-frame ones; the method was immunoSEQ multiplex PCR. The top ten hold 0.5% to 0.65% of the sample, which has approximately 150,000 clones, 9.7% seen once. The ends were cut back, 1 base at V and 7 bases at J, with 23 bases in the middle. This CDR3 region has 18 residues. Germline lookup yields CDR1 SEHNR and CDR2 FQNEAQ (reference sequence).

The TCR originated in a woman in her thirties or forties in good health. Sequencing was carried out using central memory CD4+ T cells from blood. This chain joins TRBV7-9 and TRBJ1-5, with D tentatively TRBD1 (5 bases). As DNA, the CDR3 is TGTGCCAGCAGCTTAGTATCTGGGGCAGTCCGATCCGTCCAGCCCCAGCATTTT. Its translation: CASSLVSGAVRSVQPQHF.